Each of the 6 T cell receptor beta chains below was sequenced from the same sample in a study of spatial heterogeneity in lung cancer. Their antigens are not known. TCRdb recomputed calls from the 5' RACE reads with MiXCR, one row per CDR3 protein. The sample contains more than 2,500 distinct CDR3 sequences, approximately 30% of which appear only once. Study findings and constraints: Intratumoral expanded alpha and beta TCR counts were found to track tumor mutation counts.

Time point: sample taken at primary tumor resection. This sample comprised lung tumor tissue, obtained at surgery. The receptors shown here come from a female donor with early-stage non-small cell lung cancer.

The chain links TRBV4-2 to TRBJ2-2; possible D gene TRBD2, 6 bases. Germline V gene lookup returns CDR1 LGHNA and CDR2 YNFKEQ. The CDR3 extends over 16 amino acids. Trimming took 0 bases from V and 6 from J, leaving 14 bases between them. CDR3 DNA sequence: TGTGCCAGCAGCCAAGAGGGAGGTTCATGGGCCGGGGAGCTGTTTTTT. This translates into CASSQEGGSWAGELFF.

The chain employs TRBV5-5 and TRBJ1-1; D uncertain. Deletions cut 1 base from V and 5 bases from J, with 12 bases between. Germline V gene sequence: CDR1 SGHKS, CDR2 YYEKEE (reference sequence). This CDR3 has 14 residues. As DNA, the CDR3 is TGTGCCAGCAGCTTGAGGGTGGGGAAGACTGAAGCTTTCTTT. Its translation: CASSLRVGKTEAFF.

The gene calls are TRBV7-2 and TRBJ2-7; 9 positions match TRBD1. This CDR3 spans 19 amino acids. The germline CDR1 and CDR2 sequences are SGHTA and FQGNSA. Trimming cost V 5 bases and J 4 bases; bases outside gene matches: 21. The chain's CDR3 is CASSRRTGVTAVSSYEQYF. Written as DNA, the CDR3 is TGTGCCAGCAGCCGACGGACAGGGGTAACAGCGGTATCCTCATACGAGCAGTACTTC.

This clonotype was detected only a few times. The chain uses TRBV7-9 and TRBJ2-3; the match to TRBD1 covers 9 bases. Germline loops: CDR1 SEHNR, CDR2 FQNEAQ (reference sequence). Trimming took 5 bases from V and 2 from J; bases not matched to a gene: 8. This CDR3 region has 16 residues. CDR3 sequence reads: CASSHHGTGITDTQYF. The CDR3 DNA sequence: TGTGCCAGCAGCCACCACGGGACAGGGATCACAGATACGCAGTATTTT. Variable domain in full (rest from reference TRBV7-9 and TRBJ2-3): DTGVSQNPRHKITKRGQNVTFRCDPISEHNRLYWYRQTLGQGPEFLTYFQNEAQLEKSRLLSDRFSAERPKGSFSTLEIQRTEQGDSAMYLCASSHHGTGITDTQYFGPGTRLTVL.

This chain joins TRBV20-1 and TRBJ2-7; 11 bases map to TRBD1. Germline-derived CDR1 and CDR2 are DFQATT and SNEGSKA (reference sequence). CDR3 length equals 14 residues. The V and J ends lost 0 bases and 8 bases, in that order; junction bases with no gene match: 6. CDR3 nucleotide sequence: TGCAGTGCTAGAGATCGGACAGGGGGCGATCAGCAGTACTTC. It yields the protein CSARDRTGGDQQYF.

This clonotype is large by share. The V gene is TRBV18, the J gene TRBJ2-1, with a possible D match to TRBD2 (6 bases). The V and J ends lost 5 bases and 3 bases respectively, with 11 bases between them. Germline V lookup: CDR1 KGHSH, CDR2 LQKENI. This CDR3 comprises 14 residues. DNA for the CDR3: TGTGCCAGCTCAAGGTCTAGCGTCTACAATGAGCAGTTCTTC. It codes for CASSRSSVYNEQFF.